The next 16 T cell receptor beta chains were all read from a single sample in a study of regulatory T cells in long-lasting Graves disease. Relying on iRepertoire HTBI primers and Arm-PCR of CDR3 regions, the team built TCR beta libraries. TCRdb re-analysed the multiplex PCR reads in MiXCR, keeping a single row per CDR3 protein. The sample carries about 530,000 distinct CDR3 sequences, roughly 15% recorded once. Indicated time point: newly diagnosed GD, antithyroid drugs for less than 3 months. Preparation of the TCR library used RNA extracted from PBMCs. This sample also appeared in a second study, on T cells in Graves' hyperthyroidism and ophthalmopathy.

The source was peripheral blood mononuclear cells (PBMCs), collected at new diagnosis, from a patient treated with antithyroid drugs. The source of these receptors is a woman between 40 and 65 years old with Graves disease.

The chain has TRBV19 and TRBJ2-6, with no clear D. This CDR3 contains 18 residues. Deletions cut 3 bases from V and 0 bases from J, with 15 bases between. The germline V gene encodes CDR1 LNHDA and CDR2 SQIVND (reference sequence). The CDR3 sequence is CASSIDGNAYSGANVLTF. As DNA, the CDR3 is TGTGCCAGTAGTATTGATGGGAACGCCTACTCTGGGGCCAACGTCCTGACTTTC.

This clonotype was picked up many times. The V and J genes are TRBV12-3 or TRBV12-4 and TRBJ2-1; tentative D call: TRBD1 (5 bases). This CDR3 comprises 15 residues. V dropped 2 bases and J dropped 8 bases, with 16 bases sitting between them. CDR3 DNA sequence: TGTGCCAGCAGTTTAATGGGCAGGGTTGGCGATGAGCAGTTCTTC. Amino acids: CASSLMGRVGDEQFF.

This rearrangement joins TRBV12-3 or TRBV12-4 to TRBJ2-5; weak D call: TRBD1 (6 bases). V was clipped by 7 bases and J by 2 bases, with 11 bases between them. The CDR3 length is 13 residues. DNA of the CDR3: TGTGCCAGCAAGGACAGTTTTCAAGAGACCCAGTACTTC. It specifies CASKDSFQETQYF.

This clonotype was seen ten or more times. This chain joins TRBV29-1 and TRBJ1-1, with TRBD1 matching over 9 bases. Germline trimming cut 7 bases from V and 4 bases from J; bases unmatched to any gene: 10. The CDR3 has 14 amino acids. CDR1 is SQVTM, CDR2 ANQGSEA, per germline. CDR3 sequence: CSAKGGQGPTEAFF. DNA of the CDR3: TGCAGCGCCAAGGGGGGACAGGGTCCCACTGAAGCTTTCTTT.

This clonotype was recorded many times. V usage is TRBV6-1 and J usage is TRBJ1-5; 7 nucleotides align to TRBD1. The CDR3 is made up of 14 amino acids. CDR1 is MNHNS and CDR2 is SASEGT in the germline V gene. The V segment lost 8 bases and the J segment 0 bases; nucleotides outside the gene matches: 4. The CDR3 spells CASETGSSNQPQHF. DNA for the CDR3: TGTGCCAGCGAGACAGGGAGTAGCAATCAGCCCCAGCATTTT.

This clonotype was seen at least ten times. The V call is TRBV30, the J call TRBJ1-1; D is unresolved. This CDR3 contains 11 residues. Germline assignment: CDR1 GTSNPN and CDR2 SVGIG (reference sequence). Trimming stripped 7 bases from V and 0 bases from J, with 6 bases between. The CDR3 DNA sequence: TGTGCCTACCAGATGAACACTGAAGCTTTCTTT. Amino acids: CAYQMNTEAFF.

This clonotype showed up many times. The chain employs TRBV29-1 and TRBJ2-1; no firm D call. This CDR3 region has 13 residues. Trimming took 6 bases from V and 6 from J, leaving 15 bases between them. Germline-derived CDR1 and CDR2 are SQVTM and ANQGSEA. The CDR3 nucleotides read TGCAGCGTCCCCCGGCCACCCGGCAATGAGCAGTTCTTC. Protein: CSVPRPPGNEQFF.

The chain recombines TRBV19 with TRBJ1-1; the match to TRBD1 covers 12 bases. The length of the CDR3 is 13 residues. V lost 5 bases and J lost 8; bases outside the gene matches: 3. Germline values: CDR1 LNHDA, CDR2 SQIVND (reference sequence). The CDR3 here is CASSFGTGGEAFF. CDR3 sequence (DNA): TGTGCCAGTAGTTTCGGGACAGGGGGCGAAGCTTTCTTT.

A few counts support this clonotype. This clone may be a read error of a much larger clone one base away. The chain employs TRBV30 and TRBJ1-4, with D perhaps matching TRBD1 (6 bases). The ends were cut back, 5 bases at V and 10 bases at J, with 14 bases in the middle. The CDR3 has 12 amino acids. Germline loops: CDR1 GTSNPN, CDR2 SVGIG (reference sequence). This CDR3 is CAWRDMEGKLFF. In DNA form, the CDR3 reads TGTGCCTGGCGGGACATGGAGGGAAAACTGTTTTTT.

Many counts were recorded for this clonotype. The V call is TRBV6-5, the J call TRBJ2-5; D may be TRBD2 (5 bases). The CDR3 runs to 12 residues. Germline V gene sequence: CDR1 MNHEY, CDR2 SVGAGI. Deletions cut 4 bases from V and 5 bases from J, with 8 bases between. As DNA, the CDR3 is TGTGCCAGCAGTTCGACTATGGAGACCCAGTACTTC. Amino acid sequence: CASSSTMETQYF.

This clonotype occurred a few times. One end of the junction is discordant with germline, which a read error may explain. The V gene is TRBV4-1, the J gene TRBJ2-5; D gene unclear. CDR1 and CDR2 from the germline V gene are MGHRA and YSYEKL. The CDR3 length is 13 residues. The CDR3 reads CASSQRREETQYF. The CDR3 DNA sequence: TGTGCCAGCAGCCAAAGAAGGGAAGAGACCCAGTACTTC.

This clonotype was counted many times. V and J are TRBV6-1 and TRBJ1-5; D uncertain. Trimming pared 7 bases from V and 9 bases from J, leaving 19 bases between. This CDR3 contains 14 residues. CDR1 is MNHNS and CDR2 is SASEGT in the germline V gene. The CDR3 region has the DNA TGTGCCAGCAACCACCAGACACGCGACTTGCCCCAGCATTTT. It translates to CASNHQTRDLPQHF.

This clonotype was counted ten times or more. The gene calls are TRBV2 and TRBJ2-1; 7 nucleotides agree with TRBD1. Germline V gene sequence: CDR1 SNHLY, CDR2 FYNNEI. The ends lost 4 bases at V and 4 bases at J; junction bases unmatched: 4. There are 14 residues in the CDR3. CDR3 amino acids: CASSAGGLYNEQFF. The CDR3 DNA reads as TGTGCCAGCAGTGCAGGGGGATTATACAATGAGCAGTTCTTC.

This clonotype was detected many times. V usage is TRBV6-2 or TRBV6-3 and J usage is TRBJ1-2; D call uncertain. Between the trimmed V and J ends, which lost 6 bases and 4 bases, there was a span of 12 bases. Germline V lookup: CDR1 MNHEY, CDR2 SVGEGT. The length of the CDR3 is 13 residues. The CDR3 loop is CASSPDGAYGYTF. CDR3 DNA sequence: TGTGCCAGCAGCCCCGACGGAGCCTATGGCTACACCTTC.

This clonotype was counted ten times or more. This chain joins TRBV28 and TRBJ1-2; no clear D. CDR3 length equals 12 residues. The germline CDR1 and CDR2 sequences are MDHEN and SYDVKM. V gave up 2 bases and J gave up 6 bases, with 7 bases separating them. The chain's CDR3 is CASSLRFNGYTF. CDR3 nucleotides: TGTGCCAGCAGTTTAAGGTTTAATGGCTACACCTTC.

In its sample, this clonotype was seen a few times. This rearrangement joins TRBV18 to TRBJ2-2; D not resolved. The V gene lost 10 bases and the J gene lost 3 bases, with 18 bases spanning the gap. The CDR3 is 15 amino acids. Germline CDR1 is KGHSH and CDR2 is LQKENI. CDR3 DNA: TGTGCCACCACCCCCCGGTCGGCGGACACCGGGGAGCTGTTTTTT. It codes for CATTPRSADTGELFF.